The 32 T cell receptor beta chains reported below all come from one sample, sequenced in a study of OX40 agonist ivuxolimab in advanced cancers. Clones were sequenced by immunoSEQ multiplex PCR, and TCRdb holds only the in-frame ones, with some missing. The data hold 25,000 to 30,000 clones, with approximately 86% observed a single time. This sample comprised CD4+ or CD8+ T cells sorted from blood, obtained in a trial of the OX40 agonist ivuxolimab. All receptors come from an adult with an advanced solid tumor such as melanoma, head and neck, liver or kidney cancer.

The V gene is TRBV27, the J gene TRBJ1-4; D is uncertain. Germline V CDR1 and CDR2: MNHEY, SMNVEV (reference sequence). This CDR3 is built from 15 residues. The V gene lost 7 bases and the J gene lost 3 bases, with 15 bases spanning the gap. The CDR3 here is CASTVWWPSNEKLFF. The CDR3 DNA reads TGTGCCAGCACCGTATGGTGGCCCTCTAATGAAAAACTGTTTTTT.

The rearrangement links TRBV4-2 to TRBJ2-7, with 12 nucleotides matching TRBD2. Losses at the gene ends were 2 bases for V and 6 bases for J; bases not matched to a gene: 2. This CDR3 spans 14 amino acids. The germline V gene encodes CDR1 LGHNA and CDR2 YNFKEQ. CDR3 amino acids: CASSQRLAGVEQYF. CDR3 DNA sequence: TGTGCCAGCAGCCAAAGACTAGCGGGAGTCGAGCAGTACTTC.

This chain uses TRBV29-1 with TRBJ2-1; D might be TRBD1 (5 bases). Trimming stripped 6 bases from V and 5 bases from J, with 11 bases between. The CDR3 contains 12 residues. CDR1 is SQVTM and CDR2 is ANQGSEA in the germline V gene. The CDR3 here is CSVGAPNNEQFF. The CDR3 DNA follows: TGCAGCGTAGGGGCCCCTAACAATGAGCAGTTCTTC.

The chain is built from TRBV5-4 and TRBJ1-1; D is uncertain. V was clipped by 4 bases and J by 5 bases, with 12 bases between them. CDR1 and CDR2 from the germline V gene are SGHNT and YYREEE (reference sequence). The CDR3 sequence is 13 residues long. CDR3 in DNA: TGTGCCAGCAGCCCCGGGGATTGGACTGAAGCTTTCTTT. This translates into CASSPGDWTEAFF.

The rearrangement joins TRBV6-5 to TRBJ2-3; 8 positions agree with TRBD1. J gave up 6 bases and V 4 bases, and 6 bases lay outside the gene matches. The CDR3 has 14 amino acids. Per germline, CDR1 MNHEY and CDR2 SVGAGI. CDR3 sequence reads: CASSSDREVDTQYF. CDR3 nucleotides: TGTGCCAGCAGTTCGGACAGGGAGGTGGATACGCAGTATTTT.

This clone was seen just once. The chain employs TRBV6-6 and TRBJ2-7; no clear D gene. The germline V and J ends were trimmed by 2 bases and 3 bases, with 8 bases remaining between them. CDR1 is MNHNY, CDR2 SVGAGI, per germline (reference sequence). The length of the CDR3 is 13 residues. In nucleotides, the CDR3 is TGTGCCAGCAGTTACCTTACTAACTACGAGCAGTACTTC. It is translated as CASSYLTNYEQYF.

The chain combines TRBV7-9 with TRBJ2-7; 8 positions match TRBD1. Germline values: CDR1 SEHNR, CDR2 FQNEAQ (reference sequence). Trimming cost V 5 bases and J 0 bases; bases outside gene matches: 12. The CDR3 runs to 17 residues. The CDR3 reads CASSHRGGQGLSYEQYF. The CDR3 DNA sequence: TGTGCCAGCAGCCATCGGGGAGGACAGGGTCTCTCCTACGAGCAGTACTTC.

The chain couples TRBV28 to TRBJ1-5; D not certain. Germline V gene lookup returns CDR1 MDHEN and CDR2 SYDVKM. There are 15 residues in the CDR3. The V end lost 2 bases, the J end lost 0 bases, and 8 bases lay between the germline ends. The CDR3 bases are TGTGCCAGCAGTTTAGAATCTTATAGCAATCAGCCCCAGCATTTT. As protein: CASSLESYSNQPQHF.

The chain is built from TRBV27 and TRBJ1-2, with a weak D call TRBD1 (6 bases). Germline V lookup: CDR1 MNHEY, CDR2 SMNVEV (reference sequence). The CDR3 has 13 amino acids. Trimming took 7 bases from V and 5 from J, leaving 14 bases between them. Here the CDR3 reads CASIGRQDYGYTF. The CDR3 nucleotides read TGTGCCAGCATTGGAAGACAGGATTATGGCTACACCTTC.

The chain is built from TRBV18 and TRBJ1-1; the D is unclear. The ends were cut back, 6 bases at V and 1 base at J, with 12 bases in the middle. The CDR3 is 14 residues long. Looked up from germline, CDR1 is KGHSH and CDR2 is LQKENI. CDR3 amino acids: CASSSTTTNTEAFF. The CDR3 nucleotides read TGTGCCAGCTCCTCAACCACAACGAACACTGAAGCTTTCTTT.

CDR3 DNA: TGTGCCAGCAGTTTAGCAGGGGGTGCCAACTACGAGCAGTACTTC. It yields the protein CASSLAGGANYEQYF. The chain carries TRBV27 and TRBJ2-7; TRBD1 matches at 7 bases. Unmatched junction bases numbered 7, after V lost 2 bases and J lost 3 bases. The germline V gene encodes CDR1 MNHEY and CDR2 SMNVEV (reference sequence). The CDR3 contains 15 residues.

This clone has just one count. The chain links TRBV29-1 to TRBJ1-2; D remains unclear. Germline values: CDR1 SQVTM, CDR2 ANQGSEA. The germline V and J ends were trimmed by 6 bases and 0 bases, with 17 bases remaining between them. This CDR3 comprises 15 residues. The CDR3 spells CSVTTTEASNYGYTF. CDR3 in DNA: TGCAGCGTAACTACTACAGAAGCCTCTAACTATGGCTACACCTTC. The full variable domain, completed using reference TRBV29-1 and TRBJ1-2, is SAVISQKPSRDICQRGTSLTIQCQVDSQVTMMFWYRQQPGQSLTLIATANQGSEATYESGFVIDKFPISRPNLTFSTLTVSNMSPEDSSIYLCSVTTTEASNYGYTFGSGTRLTVV.

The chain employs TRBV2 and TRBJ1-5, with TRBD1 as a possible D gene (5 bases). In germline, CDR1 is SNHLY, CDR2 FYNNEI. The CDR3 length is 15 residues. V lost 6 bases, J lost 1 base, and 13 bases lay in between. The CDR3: CASRLLGDSNQPQHF. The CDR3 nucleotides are TGTGCCAGCAGACTACTCGGGGACAGCAATCAGCCCCAGCATTTT.

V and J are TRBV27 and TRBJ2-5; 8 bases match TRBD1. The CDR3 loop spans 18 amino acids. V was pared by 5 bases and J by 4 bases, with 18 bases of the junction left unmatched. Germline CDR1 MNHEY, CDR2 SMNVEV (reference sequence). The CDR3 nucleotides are TGTGCCAGCAGTGGTTGGGGCCCACAGGGGGATTTGAGAGAGACCCAGTACTTC. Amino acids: CASSGWGPQGDLRETQYF.

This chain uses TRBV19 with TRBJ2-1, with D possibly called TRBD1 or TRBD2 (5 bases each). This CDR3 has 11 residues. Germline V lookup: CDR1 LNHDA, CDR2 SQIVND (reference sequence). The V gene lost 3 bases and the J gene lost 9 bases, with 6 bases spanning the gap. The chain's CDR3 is CASSIGGEQFF. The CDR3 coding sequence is TGTGCCAGTAGTATTGGGGGTGAGCAGTTCTTC.

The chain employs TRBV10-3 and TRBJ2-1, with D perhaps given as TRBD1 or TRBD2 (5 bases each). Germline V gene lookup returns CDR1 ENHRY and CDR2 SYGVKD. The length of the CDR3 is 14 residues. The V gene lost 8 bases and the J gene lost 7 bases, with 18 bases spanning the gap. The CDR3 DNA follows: TGTGCCATCGGGGCGGCGGCGGGCGGGAATGAGCAGTTCTTC. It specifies CAIGAAAGGNEQFF.

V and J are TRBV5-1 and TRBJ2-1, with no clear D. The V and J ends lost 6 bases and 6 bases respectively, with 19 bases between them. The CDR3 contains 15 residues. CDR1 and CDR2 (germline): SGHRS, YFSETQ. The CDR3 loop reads CASTFGLGLRNEQFF. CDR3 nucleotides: TGCGCCAGCACCTTTGGCCTAGGCCTTCGCAATGAGCAGTTCTTC.

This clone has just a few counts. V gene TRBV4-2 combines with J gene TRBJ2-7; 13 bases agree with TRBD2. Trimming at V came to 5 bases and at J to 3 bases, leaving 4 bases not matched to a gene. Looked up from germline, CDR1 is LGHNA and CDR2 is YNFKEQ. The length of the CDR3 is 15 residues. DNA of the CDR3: TGTGCCAGCAGCGGCGGGACTAGCGGGGTCTACGAGCAGTACTTC. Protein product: CASSGGTSGVYEQYF.

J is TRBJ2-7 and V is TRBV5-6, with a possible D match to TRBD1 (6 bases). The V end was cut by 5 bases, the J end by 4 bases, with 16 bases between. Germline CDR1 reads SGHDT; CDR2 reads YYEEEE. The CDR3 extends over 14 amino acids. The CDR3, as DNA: TGTGCCAGCAGTTCGAATACCAGGGGTTACGAGCAGTACTTC. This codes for CASSSNTRGYEQYF. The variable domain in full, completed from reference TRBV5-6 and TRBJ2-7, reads DAGVTQSPTHLIKTRGQQVTLRCSPKSGHDTVSWYQQALGQGPQFIFQYYEEEERQRGNFPDRFSGHQFPNYSSELNVNALLLGDSALYLCASSSNTRGYEQYFGPGTRLTVT.

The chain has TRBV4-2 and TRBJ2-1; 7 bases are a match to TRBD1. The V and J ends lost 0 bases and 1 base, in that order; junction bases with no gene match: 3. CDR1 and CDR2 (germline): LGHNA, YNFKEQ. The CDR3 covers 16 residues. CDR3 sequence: CASSQDAQGSYNEQFF. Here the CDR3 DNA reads TGTGCCAGCAGCCAAGATGCACAGGGGTCCTACAATGAGCAGTTCTTC.

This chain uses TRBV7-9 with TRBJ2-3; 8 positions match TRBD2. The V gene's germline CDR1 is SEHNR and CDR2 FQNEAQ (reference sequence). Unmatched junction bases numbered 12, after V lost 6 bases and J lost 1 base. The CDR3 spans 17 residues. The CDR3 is CASRGTLTSGRTDTQYF. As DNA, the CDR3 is TGTGCCAGCAGGGGGACGCTCACTAGCGGTCGCACAGATACGCAGTATTTT.

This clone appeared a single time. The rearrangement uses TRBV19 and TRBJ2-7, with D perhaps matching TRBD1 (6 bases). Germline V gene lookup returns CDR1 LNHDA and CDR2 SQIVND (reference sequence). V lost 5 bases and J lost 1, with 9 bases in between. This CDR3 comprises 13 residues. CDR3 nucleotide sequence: TGTGCCAGTAGTGCCAGGGGTTCCTACGAGCAGTACTTC. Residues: CASSARGSYEQYF.

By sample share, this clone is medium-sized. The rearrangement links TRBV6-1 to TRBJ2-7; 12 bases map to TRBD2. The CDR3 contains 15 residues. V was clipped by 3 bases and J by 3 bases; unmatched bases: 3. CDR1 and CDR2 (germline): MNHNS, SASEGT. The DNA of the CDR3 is TGTGCCAGCAGTGACGGACTAGCGGGGTACTACGAGCAGTACTTC. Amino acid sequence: CASSDGLAGYYEQYF.

In DNA form, the CDR3 reads TGTGCCAGCAGTCCGAGACTAGCGGGAGGGCCAGGGAATGAGCAGTTCTTC. Protein sequence: CASSPRLAGGPGNEQFF. The J gene is TRBJ2-1, the V gene TRBV27; TRBD2 agrees at 14 bases. Germline values: CDR1 MNHEY, CDR2 SMNVEV (reference sequence). Losses at the gene ends were 5 bases for V and 7 bases for J; bases not matched to a gene: 10. This CDR3 has 17 residues.

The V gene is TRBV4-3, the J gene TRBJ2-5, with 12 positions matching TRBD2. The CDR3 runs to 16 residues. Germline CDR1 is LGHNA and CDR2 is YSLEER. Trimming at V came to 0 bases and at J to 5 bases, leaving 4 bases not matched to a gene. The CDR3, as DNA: TGCGCCAGCAGCCAAGACCTAGCGGGGGGGTGGGAGACCCAGTACTTC. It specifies CASSQDLAGGWETQYF.

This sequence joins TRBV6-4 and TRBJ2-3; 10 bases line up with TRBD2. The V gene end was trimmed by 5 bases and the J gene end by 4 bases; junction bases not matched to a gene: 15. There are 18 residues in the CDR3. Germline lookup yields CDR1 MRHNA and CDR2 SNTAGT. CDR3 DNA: TGTGCCAGCAGTTACTTCCCAGCGGGGGGGTTATTGGCAGATACGCAGTATTTT. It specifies CASSYFPAGGLLADTQYF.

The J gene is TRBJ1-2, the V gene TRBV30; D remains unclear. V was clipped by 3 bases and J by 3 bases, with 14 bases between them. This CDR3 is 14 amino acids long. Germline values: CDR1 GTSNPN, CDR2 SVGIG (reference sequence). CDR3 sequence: CAWSKGWDDYGYTF. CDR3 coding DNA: TGTGCCTGGAGCAAAGGATGGGATGACTATGGCTACACCTTC.

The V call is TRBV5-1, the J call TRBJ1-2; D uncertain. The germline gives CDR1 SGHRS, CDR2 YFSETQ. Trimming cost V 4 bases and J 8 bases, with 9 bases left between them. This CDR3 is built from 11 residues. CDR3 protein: CASSGTQGYTF. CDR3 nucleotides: TGCGCCAGCAGCGGAACACAAGGCTACACCTTC. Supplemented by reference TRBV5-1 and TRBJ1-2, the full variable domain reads KAGVTQTPRYLIKTRGQQVTLSCSPISGHRSVSWYQQTPGQGLQFLFEYFSETQRNKGNFPGRFSGRQFSNSRSEMNVSTLELGDSALYLCASSGTQGYTFGSGTRLTVV.

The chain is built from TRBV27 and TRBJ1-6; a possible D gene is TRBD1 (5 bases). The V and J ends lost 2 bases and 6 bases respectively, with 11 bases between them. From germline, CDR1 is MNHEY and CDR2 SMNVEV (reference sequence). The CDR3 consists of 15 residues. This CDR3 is CASSLGGFSNSPLHF. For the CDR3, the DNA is TGTGCCAGCAGTTTAGGGGGTTTTAGTAATTCACCCCTCCACTTT.

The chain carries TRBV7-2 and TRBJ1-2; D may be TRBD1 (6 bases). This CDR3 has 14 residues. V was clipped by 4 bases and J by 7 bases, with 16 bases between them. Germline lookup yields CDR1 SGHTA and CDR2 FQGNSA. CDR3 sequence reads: CASSSGEGAGGYTF. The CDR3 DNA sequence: TGTGCCAGCAGCTCAGGGGAAGGGGCCGGTGGCTACACCTTC.

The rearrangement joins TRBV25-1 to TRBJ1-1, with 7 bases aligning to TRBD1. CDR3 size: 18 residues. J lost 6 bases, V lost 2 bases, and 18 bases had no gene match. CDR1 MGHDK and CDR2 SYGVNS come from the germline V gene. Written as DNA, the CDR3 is TGTGCCAGCAGTGAAACGGGAAACAGGGGAGGGTGGGTAGCTGAAGCTTTCTTT. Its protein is CASSETGNRGGWVAEAFF.

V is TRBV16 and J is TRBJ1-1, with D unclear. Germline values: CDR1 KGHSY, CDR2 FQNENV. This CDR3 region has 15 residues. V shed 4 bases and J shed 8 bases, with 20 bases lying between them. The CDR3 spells CASSPGLRVVIEAFF. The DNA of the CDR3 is TGTGCCAGCAGCCCCGGTTTGAGGGTCGTCATAGAAGCTTTCTTT.